This T cell receptor (beta chain) was captured by sequencing in a study of cytomegalovirus exposure and HLA in healthy donors (dated by TCRdb to about 2017). General notes on the study: According to an earlier analysis of 587 of the donors, about 179 million T cells yielded 117 million unique TCR beta sequences and more than 250 Gb of sequence data. About 330 gigabases of sequencing data and about 92 million unique TCR sequences made up an early release that covered roughly 670 HLA-typed donors. Of the 398 genotyped donors, approximately 80% fell in the genetic ancestry cluster associated with self-reported Caucasian donors. The study aimed to test whether cataloging public T cell receptors could reveal signatures of past pathogen exposure. The T cell repertoires of under 750 subjects were profiled by immunosequencing and related to cytomegalovirus serostatus. In addition to the first cohort of roughly 670 subjects, a separate validation cohort of 130 or so different subjects was used. The study combined high-throughput TCR immunosequencing, statistical association of individual TCRs with disease status, and machine learning to predict cytomegalovirus infection status. A later analysis re-examined previously published TCR beta repertoires from just over 650 donors and added high-resolution HLA genotyping to investigate patterns of TCR occurrence. In the later analysis, no new phenotypic data were used to find candidate immune exposures; instead, reliance was placed on TCR beta sequences and their occurrence across donors. An earlier analysis of approximately 500 of the donors applied high-throughput TCR beta sequencing to assess whether each TCR beta V gene segment acted as functional or pseudogenic. Alongside the repertoire data, information on donor age, sex, ethnicity and CMV serostatus was compiled. A later genetic analysis took genome-wide SNP genotypes for about 60% of the roughly 670 donors and used that subset as a discovery cohort. Every repertoire in the discovery cohort had been generated on one and the same sequencing platform. HLA typing included class I and class II loci at four-digit resolution. The number of donors typed differed by locus, with 629-630 for A, B, C, DRB1 and DQB1, 522 for DQA1, 600 to 610 for DPA1, and around 460 for DPB1. Five DR-DQ haplotypes were handled as single units for association and clustering because linkage in the cohort was strong. Across roughly 420 genotyped donors of the cohort, an average of about 240,000 unique TCR beta nucleotide sequences per donor were sequenced, and approximately 17% of those sequences were non-productive.

The cohort comprised some 730 healthy bone marrow donors. At the time of sampling, every cohort member was nominally healthy, though immune exposures that went unrecorded were likely present. The donor tested CMV seronegative, placing the donor among the 350 to 400 seronegative members of the cohort. A peripheral blood sample was collected from each donor, and TCR beta sequencing was performed on peripheral blood mononuclear cells. Genomic DNA extraction from the blood cell samples was performed with the Qiagen DNeasy Blood Extraction Kit. Concerning this clone: What this receptor recognizes is not known.

The cysteine opens and the phenylalanine closes a CDR3 of 15 amino acids. The only DNA kept is the CDR3, 45 bases in frame from the first base. The germline V gene provides CDR1 MNHEY and CDR2 SVGAGI. Ends trimmed: V by 6 bases, J by 3 bases; bases unmatched to a gene: 7. Libraries were constructed by the immunoSEQ multiplex PCR assay. The multiplex PCR relied on a mix of 60 forward primers for TCR Vbeta segments and 13 reverse primers for TCR Jbeta segments. The CDR3 region of rearranged TCR beta genes was amplified from genomic DNA with a multiplex PCR assay. Amplified TCR beta libraries were sequenced as 87-base-pair reads on the Illumina HiSeq System. The paper's processing steps were these. In a later analysis, some 80 million unique TCR beta chains were counted across the roughly 670 repertoires, and approximately 9.9 million of these chains were shared by at least two donors. A nearest-neighbor algorithm error-corrected the raw reads and collapsed the reads into unique sequences, merging closely related sequences to remove PCR and sequencing errors. Alignment of CDR3 sequences to IMGT reference sequences was used to assign V, D and J gene segments. Each retained sequence needed at least a six-nucleotide match to both a V gene segment and a J gene segment. A rearrangement was called productive if the CDR3 had no stop codons and remained in frame with V and J, and every other rearrangement was called non-productive. CDR3 was defined according to IMGT convention as the region running from the second conserved V-encoded cysteine to the conserved J-encoded phenylalanine. The earlier analysis of some 600 of the donors excluded sequences that lacked an unambiguous match to a single V gene segment. An earlier analysis of almost 600 of the donors classified V segments as functional when productive rearrangements were above 56.7% and as segregating when the standard deviation between donors was above 5%. A statistical classification framework was built to diagnose cytomegalovirus status from the catalog of TCR beta chain sequences. In a later analysis, TCR nucleotide sequences were compared against IMGT/GENE-DB human TR gene sequences so that V and J genes could be assigned. In a later analysis, CDR3 sequences and most-parsimonious VDJ recombination scenarios were assigned using the TCRdist pipeline. In a later analysis, every TCR beta chain was defined by the combination of its CDR3 amino acid sequence and its V-gene family, and reads without a unique V-gene family were dropped. A later analysis removed 550 to 700 highly shared, low-generation-probability nucleotide sequences to deal with suspected cross-contamination and a sequencing artifact. In a later analysis, a clonal expansion index was calculated for each public chain from normalized within-repertoire ranks of inferred template counts. In a later analysis, generation probabilities were computed using a VDJ recombination model fitted to out-of-frame rearrangements, and the results were checked against IGoR. In a later analysis, hypergeometric tests were used to score TCR-TCR, TCR-HLA and TCR-CMV co-occurrence, with a repertoire-size bias correction applied to TCR pairs. A later analysis estimated false discovery rates by permuting HLA or CMV assignments 20 times. In a later analysis, co-occurring TCRs were grouped with DBSCAN, and TCRdist sequence similarity was added when clustering was performed within HLA-allele-positive subsets. Co-occurrence clustering excluded repertoires with fewer than 30,000 or more than 120,000 public chains, plus five with anomalous nucleotide sharing. TCRdb holds this immuneACCESS table with in-frame rearrangements only. Some clones are missing; in checked studies, unresolved V genes explain under half, and the rest has no known cause. The V and J calls and clone size come from that table; D and trimming were worked out from the DNA. This sample's table carries some 84,000 clones. The top ten hold less than 0.6% of the sample.

What the work shows at the level of the full study, not this receptor alone: Linkage disequilibrium might explain the correlated functional status among segregating V segments, but an unknown experimental factor could not be ruled out. Because the 87-base-pair reads could not distinguish some IMGT-functional V segments, including TRBV6-2 and TRBV6-3, those segments were excluded. Broadly in line with IMGT annotations, most TCR beta V segments showed up in productive rearrangements about 87% or about 30% of the time in an earlier analysis of under 700 of the donors. A later analysis found that TCR association rates varied across HLA loci, with DRB1 alleles showing the most associated TCRs and HLA-C alleles the fewest. The only immune exposure information available for the cohort was CMV serostatus. In a later genetic analysis, fewer N-insertions in productive TCRs were reported among donors in an Asian-associated ancestry cluster than the roughly 700-donor mean. The classifier was reported to diagnose cytomegalovirus status with high specificity and sensitivity in both the original cohort and the validation cohort. A later analysis reported that several top co-occurrence clusters appeared linked to parvovirus B19, influenza, CMV and Epstein-Barr virus. A group of highly shared sequence variants was considered likely to be a technical artifact of the sequencing pipeline. While some public TCRs were present in many individuals, most TCR sequences turned up only very rarely across donors. This cohort had only TCR beta chains sequenced, and the lack of alpha or paired-chain data limited which features could be detected. HLA typing was unavailable for some donors at each locus, so association tests used only the typed subset. A further reported finding was that TCR beta sequences accurately predicted the HLA-A and HLA-B alleles for most subjects in the first cohort. A later analysis found that HLA-associated TCR beta chains were more clonally expanded and had lower generation probabilities than equally common non-associated chains. Three of the identified cytomegalovirus-associated TCR beta chains were confirmed in vitro to be specific for cytomegalovirus antigens. A later analysis associated approximately 17,000 TCR beta sequences with specific HLA alleles at a false discovery rate of 0.05. Presence/absence analyses assumed roughly uniform sequencing depth across donors, an assumption that may not hold. The study gave a list of around 170 TCR beta chains associated with cytomegalovirus. A later genetic analysis associated a missense DCLRE1C variant with V-gene and J-gene trimming of TCR beta chains, and an independent cohort replicated the association. Strong co-occurrence of HLA alleles, especially DR and DQ, made assigning TCR associations to individual alleles difficult. Because counts were too low, roughly 16 rarely observed V segments, including chromosome 9 orphons, were left out of the earlier analysis of about 620 of the donors. The authors suggested that the approach could potentially be extended to other disease states and immunological phenotypes. According to a later analysis, most CMV-associated TCR beta chains appeared to be HLA-restricted, and the HLA associations seemed to be driven largely by CMV exposure.

Sequencing input: PBMCs. The chain joins TRBV6-5 to TRBJ1-2, with 10 bases matching TRBD1. This sequence was found in a man between 45 and 60 years old in good health and CMV-seronegative. The CDR3 has the sequence CASRRPGTGDYGYTF. Here is the DNA: TGTGCCAGCAGACGTCCCGGGACAGGGGACTATGGCTACACCTTC.